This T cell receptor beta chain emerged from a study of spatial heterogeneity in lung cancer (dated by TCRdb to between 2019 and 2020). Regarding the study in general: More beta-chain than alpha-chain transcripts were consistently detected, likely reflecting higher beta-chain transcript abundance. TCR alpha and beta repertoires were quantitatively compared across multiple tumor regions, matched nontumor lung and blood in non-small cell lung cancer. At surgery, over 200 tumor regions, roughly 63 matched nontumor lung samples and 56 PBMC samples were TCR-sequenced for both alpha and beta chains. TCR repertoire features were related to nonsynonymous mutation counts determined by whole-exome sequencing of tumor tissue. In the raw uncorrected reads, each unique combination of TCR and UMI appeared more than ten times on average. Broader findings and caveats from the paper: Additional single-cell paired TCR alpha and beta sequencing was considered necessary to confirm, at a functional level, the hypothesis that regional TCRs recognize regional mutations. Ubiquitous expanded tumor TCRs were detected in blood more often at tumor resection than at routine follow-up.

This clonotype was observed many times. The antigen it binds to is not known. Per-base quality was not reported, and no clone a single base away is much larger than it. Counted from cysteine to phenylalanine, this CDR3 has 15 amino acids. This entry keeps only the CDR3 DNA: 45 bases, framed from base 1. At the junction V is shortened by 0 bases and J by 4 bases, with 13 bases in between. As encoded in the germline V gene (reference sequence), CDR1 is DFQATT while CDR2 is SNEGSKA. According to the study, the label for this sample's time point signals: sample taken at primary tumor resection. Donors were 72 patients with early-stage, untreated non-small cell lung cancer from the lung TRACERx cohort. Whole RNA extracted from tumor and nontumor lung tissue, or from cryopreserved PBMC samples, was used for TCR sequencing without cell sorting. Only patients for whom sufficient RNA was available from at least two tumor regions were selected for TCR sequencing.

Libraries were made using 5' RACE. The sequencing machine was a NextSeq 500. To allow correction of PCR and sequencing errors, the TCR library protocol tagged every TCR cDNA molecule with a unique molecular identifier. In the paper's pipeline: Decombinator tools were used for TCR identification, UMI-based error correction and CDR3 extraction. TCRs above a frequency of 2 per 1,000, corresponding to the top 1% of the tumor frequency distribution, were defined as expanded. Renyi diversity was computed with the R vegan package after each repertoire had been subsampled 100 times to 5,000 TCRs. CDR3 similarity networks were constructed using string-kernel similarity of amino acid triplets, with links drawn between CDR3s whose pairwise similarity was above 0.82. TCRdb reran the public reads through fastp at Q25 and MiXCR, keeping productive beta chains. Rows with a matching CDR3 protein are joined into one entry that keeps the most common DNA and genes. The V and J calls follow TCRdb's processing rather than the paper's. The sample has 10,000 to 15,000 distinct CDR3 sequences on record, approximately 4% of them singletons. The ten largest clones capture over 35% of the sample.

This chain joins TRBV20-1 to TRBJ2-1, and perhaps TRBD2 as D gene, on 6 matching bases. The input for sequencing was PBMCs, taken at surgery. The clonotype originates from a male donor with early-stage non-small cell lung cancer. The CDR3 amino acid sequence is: CSARDRLASYNEQFF. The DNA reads TGCAGTGCTAGAGATCGGCTAGCGTCTTACAATGAGCAGTTCTTC.